The 28 T cell receptor beta chains given below trace back to one sample, sequenced in a study of T-cell reconstitution after alpha-beta-depleted transplantation in children. Unique molecular identifiers were incorporated when the TCRbeta library was constructed. From the PCR reads, TCRdb called clonotypes with MiXCR, one entry per CDR3 protein. The table lists about a million distinct CDR3 sequences, roughly 31% of them singletons, with approximately 30% in the top ten. The source was PBMCs, mostly from graft donor cells, collected 360 days after TCRalphabeta/CD19-depleted stem cell transplant. These receptors were obtained from a boy under three years old who had a stem cell transplant for SCID, so the T cells may come from the graft donor.

This chain links TRBV6-2 or TRBV6-3 with TRBJ2-1; D unclear. Trimming left V 1 base short and J 0 bases short, with 10 bases between. Germline CDR1 reads MNHEY; CDR2 reads SVGEGT. CDR3 length equals 16 residues. CDR3 nucleotide sequence: TGTGCCAGCAGTTACTTTTCCAGCACCTCCTACAATGAGCAGTTCTTC. Protein: CASSYFSSTSYNEQFF.

The chain is built from TRBV5-1 and TRBJ2-1; D remains ambiguous. The CDR3 extends over 16 amino acids. V dropped 0 bases and J dropped 8 bases, with 18 bases sitting between them. Germline CDR1 reads SGHRS; CDR2 reads YFSETQ. The CDR3 region has the DNA TGCGCCAGCAGCTTGGGGACCGACCCAACAAGGTATGAGCAGTTCTTC. Amino acids: CASSLGTDPTRYEQFF.

The chain uses TRBV5-1 and TRBJ2-3; D uncertain. The V gene's germline CDR1 is SGHRS and CDR2 YFSETQ. Trimming took 0 bases from V and 2 from J, leaving 10 bases between them. The CDR3 spans 15 residues. The CDR3 reads CASSLVRPATDTQYF. The CDR3 region has the DNA TGCGCCAGCAGCTTGGTTCGGCCAGCCACAGATACGCAGTATTTT.

This clonotype was detected only a few times. This chain joins TRBV12-3 or TRBV12-4 and TRBJ2-3, with TRBD1 as a possible D gene (6 bases). V was cut by 3 bases and J by 2 bases, with 9 bases left in between. This CDR3 has 14 amino acids. This chain's CDR3 is CASSFTGNTDTQYF. The CDR3 DNA is TGTGCCAGCAGTTTTACAGGGAACACAGATACGCAGTATTTT.

There are a few counts of this clonotype. This rearrangement joins TRBV28 to TRBJ2-2; the D call may be TRBD1 or TRBD2 (5 bases each). The germline gives CDR1 MDHEN, CDR2 SYDVKM. The CDR3 totals 12 residues. The V end lost 10 bases, the J end lost 8 bases, and 14 bases lay between the germline ends. The CDR3 DNA follows: TGTGCCATGACGGGGCCGGCAGGGGAGCTGTTTTTT. This sequence encodes CAMTGPAGELFF.

This clonotype came up a few times. This chain joins TRBV10-3 and TRBJ2-7; maybe TRBD1 (5 bases). The ends were cut back, 0 bases at V and 2 bases at J, with 8 bases in the middle. This CDR3 contains 14 residues. CDR1 is ENHRY, CDR2 SYGVKD, per germline. The CDR3 sequence is CAISESGDTYEQYF. The CDR3 DNA reads as TGTGCCATCAGTGAGTCAGGGGATACCTACGAGCAGTACTTC.

This clonotype was counted a few times. The chain employs TRBV12-3 or TRBV12-4 and TRBJ2-3; D unclear. The CDR3 is 12 residues long. V dropped 5 bases and J dropped 6 bases, with 9 bases sitting between them. The CDR3 DNA reads as TGTGCCAGCAGTGTCGATGGGGATACGCAGTATTTT. This encodes CASSVDGDTQYF.

The J gene is TRBJ2-5, the V gene TRBV12-3 or TRBV12-4; 9 nucleotides agree with TRBD1. V lost 6 bases to trimming and J lost 1 base; unmatched junction nucleotides: 9. The CDR3 spans 16 residues. In DNA, the CDR3 is TGTGCCAGCAGGAAACAGGGGGCGCATTCCCAAGAGACCCAGTACTTC. It translates to CASRKQGAHSQETQYF.

The chain combines TRBV5-1 with TRBJ2-7, with 8 positions matching TRBD1. The CDR3 sequence is 12 residues long. Germline CDR1 SGHRS, CDR2 YFSETQ. V was clipped by 6 bases and J by 7 bases; unmatched bases: 6. The CDR3 sequence: CASNLQGGEQYF. The CDR3 DNA is TGCGCCAGCAATCTACAGGGGGGAGAGCAGTACTTC.

The CDR3 DNA sequence: TGTGCCAGCATCGGGAATCAAGCTTTCTTT. Its translation: CASIGNQAFF. V usage is TRBV6-5 and J usage is TRBJ1-1; D is undetermined. CDR1 is MNHEY, CDR2 SVGAGI, per germline. The CDR3 has 10 amino acids. Trimming removed 7 bases from V and 9 bases from J, with 9 bases in between.

The chain employs TRBV12-3 or TRBV12-4 and TRBJ2-5; possible D gene TRBD2, 5 bases. The CDR3 length is 17 residues. V lost 6 bases, J lost 5 bases, and 25 bases lay in between. The CDR3 region is CASSPTMIRSKLETQYF. In nucleotides, the CDR3 is TGTGCCAGCAGCCCGACTATGATCCGCTCCAAGCTGGAGACCCAGTACTTC.

This sequence joins TRBV5-1 and TRBJ1-1, with TRBD1 matching 7 bases. Per the germline V gene, CDR1 is SGHRS and CDR2 is YFSETQ. V trimming: 4 bases; J trimming: 7 bases; junction bases outside the gene matches: 16. The CDR3 covers 16 residues. In nucleotides, the CDR3 is TGCGCCAGCAGCCCCATACCAACAGGGGAGGTTGATGAAGCTTTCTTT. This gives the protein CASSPIPTGEVDEAFF.

The rearrangement joins TRBV20-1 to TRBJ2-1; TRBD2 is a possible D gene (5 bases). From germline, CDR1 is DFQATT and CDR2 SNEGSKA (reference sequence). CDR3 size: 13 residues. Deletions cut 1 base from V and 9 bases from J, with 13 bases between. CDR3 nucleotide sequence: TGCAGTGCTAGAGCCCCGGACCGGGGTGAGCAGTTCTTC. This sequence encodes CSARAPDRGEQFF.

The gene calls are TRBV12-3 or TRBV12-4 and TRBJ2-7, with 10 bases fitting TRBD2. The CDR3 extends over 14 amino acids. After removal of 3 bases from V and 6 bases from J, the junction contained 5 bases not matched to a gene. The CDR3 nucleotides are TGTGCCAGCAGTTTTGGGGGACTAGCGTCCGAGCAGTACTTC. Its protein product is CASSFGGLASEQYF.

The chain is built from TRBV7-9 and TRBJ1-1, with D unresolved. The length of the CDR3 is 16 residues. The germline V gene has CDR1 SEHNR and CDR2 FQNEAQ (reference sequence). Deletions cut 5 bases from V and 1 base from J, with 17 bases between. This CDR3 reads CASSPTRHLKNTEAFF. The CDR3 nucleotides are TGTGCCAGCAGCCCCACGAGACACCTGAAGAACACTGAAGCTTTCTTT.

This clonotype was counted a few times. The CDR3 loop is CASSLVLGRNEQFF. The CDR3 DNA follows: TGTGCCAGCAGCCTAGTTCTGGGCCGCAATGAGCAGTTCTTC. The genes are TRBV7-9 and TRBJ2-1; no clear D gene. The CDR3 has 14 amino acids. With 5 bases removed from V and 6 bases from J, the gap between germline ends came to 14 bases. CDR1 and CDR2 (germline): SEHNR, FQNEAQ (reference sequence).

The chain recombines TRBV7-7 with TRBJ2-5; 10 bases align to TRBD2. Germline assignment: CDR1 SSHAT and CDR2 FNYEAQ (reference sequence). The CDR3 runs to 16 residues. The ends lost 5 bases at V and 3 bases at J; junction bases unmatched: 9. CDR3 sequence: CASSAVQAGGKETQYF. DNA of the CDR3: TGTGCCAGCAGCGCCGTACAAGCGGGGGGGAAAGAGACCCAGTACTTC.

The genes are TRBV4-2 and TRBJ2-3, with 12 nucleotides matching TRBD2. The V segment lost 3 bases and the J segment 6 bases; nucleotides outside the gene matches: 10. Germline values: CDR1 LGHNA, CDR2 YNFKEQ. The CDR3 runs 17 residues. CDR3 region: CASSHLRSSGGADTQYF. CDR3 nucleotide sequence: TGTGCCAGCAGCCATCTCCGTTCTAGCGGGGGGGCCGATACGCAGTATTTT.

This sequence joins TRBV7-9 and TRBJ2-1; no reliable D call. This CDR3 is 12 amino acids long. The V end was cut by 4 bases, the J end by 10 bases, with 11 bases between. CDR1 and CDR2 (germline): SEHNR, FQNEAQ (reference sequence). The chain's CDR3 is CASSSNKVEQFF. DNA of the CDR3: TGTGCCAGCAGCTCTAACAAGGTCGAGCAGTTCTTC.

The V and J genes are TRBV12-3 or TRBV12-4 and TRBJ2-5, with D perhaps TRBD1 (6 bases). This CDR3 region has 13 residues. The ends were cut back, 6 bases at V and 10 bases at J, with 18 bases in the middle. CDR3 in DNA: TGTGCCAGCAGCCGCGAGGGGGTTCGATACCAGTACTTC. Amino acid sequence: CASSREGVRYQYF.

The V call is TRBV7-9, the J call TRBJ2-1, with D maybe TRBD1 (6 bases). Trimming removed 3 bases from V and 8 bases from J, with 14 bases in between. CDR1 SEHNR and CDR2 FQNEAQ come from the germline V gene (reference sequence). The CDR3 consists of 14 residues. CDR3 region: CASSFMDSAHEQFF. CDR3 nucleotides: TGTGCCAGCAGCTTCATGGACAGCGCACATGAGCAGTTCTTC.

V and J are TRBV6-2 or TRBV6-3 and TRBJ2-7; 10 nucleotides align to TRBD2. Germline CDR1 is MNHEY and CDR2 is SVGEGT. Losses at the gene ends were 4 bases for V and 2 bases for J; bases not matched to a gene: 5. The CDR3 is 15 residues long. The CDR3 region is CASSSPGLATYEQYF. CDR3 nucleotides: TGTGCCAGCAGTTCCCCGGGACTAGCGACCTACGAGCAGTACTTC.

There are a few counts of this clonotype. The V call is TRBV19, the J call TRBJ1-1; D perhaps matches TRBD1 (6 bases). The CDR3 extends over 14 amino acids. V lost 5 bases and J 1 base, leaving 11 bases between the germline ends. The germline gives CDR1 LNHDA, CDR2 SQIVND (reference sequence). The DNA of the CDR3 is TGTGCCAGTAGTGCGGGGGGCTCGAACACTGAAGCTTTCTTT. It specifies CASSAGGSNTEAFF.

The chain uses TRBV28 and TRBJ2-1; D ambiguous. The CDR3 contains 19 residues. CDR1 MDHEN and CDR2 SYDVKM come from the germline V gene. The V gene lost 7 bases and the J gene lost 0 bases, with 25 bases spanning the gap. For the CDR3, the DNA is TGTGCCAGCACCTTTACTCCCTCTGCGGCGTCCTTCTCCTACAATGAGCAGTTCTTC. It codes for CASTFTPSAASFSYNEQFF.

This sequence joins TRBV6-1 and TRBJ1-5; possibly TRBD1 for D (6 bases). This CDR3 region has 14 residues. V lost 7 bases to trimming and J lost 5 bases, with 15 bases between them. Germline CDR1 MNHNS, CDR2 SASEGT. This chain's CDR3 is CASTTGRFDQPQHF. The CDR3 DNA follows: TGTGCCAGCACCACAGGGAGATTCGATCAGCCCCAGCATTTT.

The table lists this clonotype with many counts. The chain recombines TRBV11-1 with TRBJ2-2; no clear D gene. From germline, CDR1 is SGHAT and CDR2 FQDESV (reference sequence). The CDR3 is 12 residues long. Trimming shortened V by 4 bases and J by 6 bases, and 6 bases separated the two germline ends. CDR3 coding DNA: TGTGCCAGCAGCTCTCGACCCGGGGAGCTGTTTTTT. It is translated as CASSSRPGELFF. The variable domain in full, with the rest retrieved from reference TRBV11-1 and TRBJ2-2, is EAEVAQSPRYKITEKSQAVAFWCDPISGHATLYWYRQILGQGPELLVQFQDESVVDDSQLPKDRFSAERLKGVDSTLKIQPAELGDSAMYLCASSSRPGELFFGEGSRLTVL.

In nucleotides, the CDR3 is TGCAGTGCTAGAGGGGCGGACAGAGTTAGCTACGAGCAGTACTTC. Its translation: CSARGADRVSYEQYF. The J gene is TRBJ2-7, the V gene TRBV20-1; D might be TRBD1 (6 bases). Between the trimmed V and J ends, which lost 1 base and 3 bases, there was a span of 16 bases. Germline V gene sequence: CDR1 DFQATT, CDR2 SNEGSKA (reference sequence). CDR3 size: 15 residues.

This chain connects TRBV20-1 to TRBJ2-7; D is perhaps TRBD2 (6 bases). V was pared by 3 bases and J by 0 bases, with 12 bases between. Germline V gene lookup returns CDR1 DFQATT and CDR2 SNEGSKA (reference sequence). The CDR3 has 14 residues. CDR3: CSASYSGFSYEQYF. In DNA, the CDR3 is TGCAGTGCTAGCTATAGCGGATTCTCCTACGAGCAGTACTTC.